Below, 32 T cell receptor beta chains from the same sample are listed, as sequenced in a study of graft-versus-host responses after intestinal transplantation. Libraries were prepared by immunoSEQ multiplex PCR; TCRdb keeps only in-frame clonotypes and omits some of them. The data contain about 48,000 clones, approximately 91% of them seen just once; the ten biggest clones take up more than 2%. Their antigens remain unidentified. The sample was unstimulated CD4+ T cells sorted from spleen or lymph node cells, taken before transplant. Receptors were obtained from a human donor who was the organ donor for an intestinal transplant.

CDR3 sequence reads: CASSQAGGYGYTF. The CDR3 nucleotides are TGTGCCAGCAGTCAGGCGGGTGGCTATGGCTACACCTTC. The chain carries TRBV7-9 and TRBJ1-2, with D unresolved. V was clipped by 6 bases and J by 4 bases, with 12 bases between them. Germline loops: CDR1 SEHNR, CDR2 FQNEAQ (reference sequence). The CDR3 contains 13 residues.

The chain employs TRBV18 and TRBJ2-3, with unresolved D. The CDR3 is 14 residues long. The ends were cut back, 6 bases at V and 1 base at J, with 11 bases in the middle. Per the germline V gene, CDR1 is KGHSH and CDR2 is LQKENI. CDR3 DNA sequence: TGTGCCAGCTCCTTGACCATTGGCACAGATACGCAGTATTTT. Encoded protein: CASSLTIGTDTQYF.

V usage is TRBV25-1 and J usage is TRBJ2-1; 8 bases line up with TRBD1. The CDR3 has 15 residues. The junction had 5 bases not matched to a gene; V was cut back by 2 bases and J by 5 bases. Germline V lookup: CDR1 MGHDK, CDR2 SYGVNS. CDR3 nucleotide sequence: TGTGCCAGCAGTGAACCCCCGGACAGGGACAATGAGCAGTTCTTC. Encoded protein: CASSEPPDRDNEQFF. Based on the CDR3 plus reference TRBV25-1 and TRBJ2-1, the full variable domain is EADIYQTPRYLVIGTGKKITLECSQTMGHDKMYWYQQDPGMELHLIHYSYGVNSTEKGDLSSESTVSRIRTEHFPLTLESARPSHTSQYLCASSEPPDRDNEQFFGPGTRLTVL.

This rearrangement joins TRBV5-1 to TRBJ2-1, with 8 bases identical to TRBD2. This CDR3 comprises 12 residues. With 4 bases clipped from V and 6 bases from J, the junction kept 0 bases outside the gene matches. CDR1 and CDR2 (germline): SGHRS, YFSETQ. CDR3 sequence (DNA): TGCGCCAGCAGCAGCGGGAGCAATGAGCAGTTCTTC. Encoded protein: CASSSGSNEQFF.

This rearrangement joins TRBV11-2 to TRBJ1-4, with D uncertain. This CDR3 has 16 amino acids. Trimming removed 4 bases at V and 0 bases at J, with 12 bases between. The germline V gene has CDR1 SGHAT and CDR2 FQNNGV. The CDR3 bases are TGTGCCAGCAGCTCCCGCGGAGCCGCAACTAATGAAAAACTGTTTTTT. Residues: CASSSRGAATNEKLFF.

The chain is built from TRBV7-3 and TRBJ1-2; 7 bases are a match to TRBD1. V lost 2 bases and J lost 7; bases outside the gene matches: 7. The CDR3 has 14 residues. Germline V CDR1 and CDR2: SGHTA, FQGTGA. The CDR3 spells CASSLGGTDSGYTF. CDR3 nucleotide sequence: TGTGCCAGCAGCTTAGGGGGGACAGATTCTGGCTACACCTTC. The full variable domain, rest sourced from reference TRBV7-3 and TRBJ1-2, is GAGVSQTPSNKVTEKGKYVELRCDPISGHTALYWYRQSLGQGPEFLIYFQGTGAADDSGLPNDRFFAVRPEGSVSTLKIQRTERGDSAVYLCASSLGGTDSGYTFGSGTRLTVV.

V usage is TRBV7-8 and J usage is TRBJ2-7; 14 bases are shared with TRBD2. Germline V lookup: CDR1 SGHVS, CDR2 FQNEAQ. V gave up 7 bases and J gave up 6 bases; unmatched junction bases: 11. CDR3 size: 16 residues. In DNA, the CDR3 is TGTGCCAGCACCCGACTAGCGGGAGGGTCCTTGAGCGAGCAGTACTTC. It yields the protein CASTRLAGGSLSEQYF.

The V and J genes are TRBV5-1 and TRBJ2-3; D might be TRBD1 or TRBD2, each matching 5 bases. CDR3 length: 15 residues. Germline CDR1 is SGHRS and CDR2 is YFSETQ. V was cut by 2 bases and J by 1 base, with 11 bases left in between. In nucleotides, the CDR3 is TGCGCCAGCAGCTTAGCACTAGGGGGCACAGATACGCAGTATTTT. Encoded protein: CASSLALGGTDTQYF.

The chain has TRBV29-1 and TRBJ2-7; TRBD2 aligns across 11 bases. CDR1 is SQVTM and CDR2 is ANQGSEA in the germline V gene. J lost 3 bases, V lost 8 bases, and 9 bases had no gene match. This CDR3 spans 14 amino acids. CDR3 in amino acids: CSYTILAGGYEQYF. The CDR3 nucleotides are TGCAGCTATACCATCCTAGCGGGAGGCTACGAGCAGTACTTC.

V is TRBV28 and J is TRBJ2-3, with a weak D call TRBD2 (5 bases). This CDR3 is built from 15 residues. The V gene's germline CDR1 is MDHEN and CDR2 SYDVKM. Between the trimmed V and J ends, which lost 2 bases and 2 bases, there was a span of 11 bases. CDR3 region: CASSLDPGNTDTQYF. In DNA form, the CDR3 reads TGTGCCAGCAGTTTAGATCCGGGGAACACAGATACGCAGTATTTT. Full variable domain (outside the CDR3, taken from reference TRBV28 and TRBJ2-3): DVKVTQSSRYLVKRTGEKVFLECVQDMDHENMFWYRQDPGLGLRLIYFSYDVKMKEKGDIPEGYSVSREKKERFSLILESASTNQTSMYLCASSLDPGNTDTQYFGPGTRLTVL.

The chain is built from TRBV27 and TRBJ2-3; no definite D call. The V end lost 6 bases, the J end lost 2 bases, and 12 bases lay between the germline ends. This CDR3 has 14 residues. In germline, CDR1 is MNHEY, CDR2 SMNVEV (reference sequence). The CDR3 sequence: CASRGPYDTDTQYF. The CDR3 coding sequence is TGTGCCAGCAGAGGCCCCTATGACACAGATACGCAGTATTTT.

The gene calls are TRBV29-1 and TRBJ2-7, with 9 bases lining up with TRBD1. Germline V gives CDR1 SQVTM, CDR2 ANQGSEA. There are 13 residues in the CDR3. J was trimmed by 3 bases and V by 7 bases; bases with no gene match: 7. The CDR3 nucleotides read TGCAGCGCTAAGGGGGGACAGGGCTACGAGCAGTACTTC. Encoded protein: CSAKGGQGYEQYF.

This clone was counted a single time. The rearrangement uses TRBV2 and TRBJ2-3, with 9 bases identical to TRBD1. V lost 9 bases to trimming and J lost 2 bases; unmatched junction nucleotides: 6. CDR3 length: 14 residues. Germline-derived CDR1 and CDR2 are SNHLY and FYNNEI. The CDR3 nucleotides read TGTGCCAGGGGGGGGACAGGGATCACAGATACGCAGTATTTT. Residues: CARGGTGITDTQYF. The whole variable domain, remainder taken from reference TRBV2 and TRBJ2-3, is EPEVTQTPSHQVTQMGQEVILRCVPISNHLYFYWYRQILGQKVEFLVSFYNNEISEKSEIFDDQFSVERPDGSNFTLKIRSTKLEDSAMYFCARGGTGITDTQYFGPGTRLTVL.

This chain joins TRBV9 and TRBJ1-3, with a tentative D call TRBD1 (6 bases). Germline CDR1 SGDLS, CDR2 YYNGEE. V lost 4 bases, J lost 2 bases, and 10 bases lay in between. This CDR3 contains 14 residues. The CDR3 is CASSSRTAGNTIYF. In DNA form, the CDR3 reads TGTGCCAGCAGCTCAAGGACAGCTGGAAACACCATATATTTT.

This CDR3 reads CSVAWGGGAQETQYF. CDR3 nucleotides: TGCAGCGTTGCCTGGGGAGGGGGGGCCCAAGAGACCCAGTACTTC. This chain links TRBV29-1 with TRBJ2-5, with a tentative D call TRBD2 (7 bases). Trimming left V 4 bases short and J 1 base short, with 16 bases between. Germline values: CDR1 SQVTM, CDR2 ANQGSEA. The CDR3 extends over 15 amino acids.

DNA of the CDR3: TGTGCCAGTAGCTCAACCCACTATGAAGCTTTCTTT. Translation gives CASSSTHYEAFF. V and J are TRBV19 and TRBJ1-1; D is uncertain. Germline CDR1 reads LNHDA; CDR2 reads SQIVND (reference sequence). This CDR3 is built from 12 residues. V lost 6 bases and J 7 bases, leaving 12 bases between the germline ends. The variable domain in full, with the rest retrieved from reference TRBV19 and TRBJ1-1, is DGGITQSPKYLFRKEGQNVTLSCEQNLNHDAMYWYRQDPGQGLRLIYYSQIVNDFQKGDIAEGYSVSREKKESFPLTVTSAQKNPTAFYLCASSSTHYEAFFGQGTRLTVV.

The CDR3 loop reads CASSQARTSVSYEQYF. The CDR3, as DNA: TGCGCCAGCAGCCAAGCCCGGACTAGCGTCTCCTACGAGCAGTACTTC. The chain has TRBV4-3 and TRBJ2-7; 9 bases map to TRBD2. Looked up from germline, CDR1 is LGHNA and CDR2 is YSLEER. V trimming: 1 base; J trimming: 0 bases; junction bases outside the gene matches: 4. The CDR3 spans 16 residues.

The V gene is TRBV5-6, the J gene TRBJ1-5; unclear D gene. Looked up from germline, CDR1 is SGHDT and CDR2 is YYEEEE. The length of the CDR3 is 14 residues. Trimming cost V 6 bases and J 0 bases, with 10 bases left between them. The CDR3 nucleotides are TGTGCCAGCATCCCAGGAATTAGCAATCAGCCCCAGCATTTT. Protein: CASIPGISNQPQHF.

The chain carries TRBV4-3 and TRBJ2-1, with 13 bases aligning to TRBD2. Trimming removed 3 bases from V and 4 bases from J; junction bases left unmatched: 0. The CDR3 has 15 residues. The germline V gene has CDR1 LGHNA and CDR2 YSLEER. CDR3 DNA sequence: TGCGCCAGCAGCCAGGGACTAGCGGGGTACAATGAGCAGTTCTTC. Protein: CASSQGLAGYNEQFF.

The V call is TRBV7-8, the J call TRBJ1-1; unclear D gene. This CDR3 has 16 residues. V dropped 0 bases and J dropped 0 bases, with 11 bases sitting between them. CDR1 is SGHVS and CDR2 is FQNEAQ in the germline V gene. The CDR3 DNA reads as TGTGCCAGCAGCTTAGCAAGGGCAGACATGAACACTGAAGCTTTCTTT. This sequence encodes CASSLARADMNTEAFF.

This chain connects TRBV4-2 to TRBJ1-3, with TRBD1 as a possible D gene (6 bases). CDR1 and CDR2 (germline): LGHNA, YNFKEQ. This CDR3 is 15 amino acids long. V was trimmed by 0 bases and J by 4 bases, leaving 10 bases between them. In DNA, the CDR3 is TGTGCCAGCAGCCAAGATCGGGGGCAGGGAAACACCATATATTTT. This codes for CASSQDRGQGNTIYF.

This chain connects TRBV4-2 to TRBJ2-5; D may match TRBD1 or TRBD2 (6 bases each). Trimming removed 0 bases at V and 0 bases at J, with 11 bases between. Germline values: CDR1 LGHNA, CDR2 YNFKEQ. This CDR3 is 16 amino acids long. The CDR3, as DNA: TGTGCCAGCAGCCAAGATAGGGGGGAGTACCAAGAGACCCAGTACTTC. Amino acid sequence: CASSQDRGEYQETQYF.

The V gene is TRBV7-2, the J gene TRBJ2-3; tentative D call: TRBD2 (6 bases). Trimming removed 9 bases from V and 2 bases from J, with 9 bases in between. The CDR3 sequence is 12 residues long. Germline V gene data show CDR1 as SGHTA and CDR2 as FQGNSA. The CDR3 is CASSGVTDTQYF. CDR3 bases: TGTGCCAGTTCGGGGGTCACAGATACGCAGTATTTT.

This chain links TRBV6-5 with TRBJ2-7; perhaps TRBD1 as D (5 bases). CDR3 length: 12 residues. Trimming left V 5 bases short and J 4 bases short, with 9 bases between. The V gene's germline CDR1 is MNHEY and CDR2 SVGAGI. CDR3 in DNA: TGTGCCAGCAGTGAACCAGGGTACGAGCAGTACTTC. It yields the protein CASSEPGYEQYF.

A single count supports this clone. The junction does not match germline at one end; this may be a read error. This rearrangement joins TRBV7-7 to TRBJ2-2; 7 nucleotides agree with TRBD1. The CDR3 runs 13 residues. The germline gives CDR1 SSHAT, CDR2 FNYEAQ (reference sequence). The CDR3 nucleotides are TGTGCTAGCAGGACAGGGAACACCGGGGAGCTGTTTTTT. Translated: CASRTGNTGELFF. Variable domain in full (rest from reference TRBV7-7 and TRBJ2-2): GAGVSQSPRYKVTKRGQDVTLRCDPISSHATLYWYQQALGQGPEFLTYFNYEAQPDKSGLPSDRFSAERPEGSISTLTIQRTEQRDSAMYRCASRTGNTGELFFGEGSRLTVL.

The sample holds one count of this clone. This chain links TRBV28 with TRBJ2-5; perhaps TRBD1 as D (6 bases). The V and J ends lost 3 bases and 4 bases respectively, with 18 bases between them. CDR1 and CDR2 from the germline V gene are MDHEN and SYDVKM. This CDR3 is 16 amino acids long. CDR3 loop: CASSFLQGLRRETQYF. CDR3 DNA sequence: TGTGCCAGCAGTTTTTTACAGGGCTTGAGGCGAGAGACCCAGTACTTC.

V and J are TRBV10-3 and TRBJ2-5; 8 bases map to TRBD1. The DNA end is a closer match to TRBJ2-7, so the J assignment may be wrong. CDR1 and CDR2 (germline): ENHRY, SYGVKD. The CDR3 has 14 residues. The CDR3 is CAIREAGGPYEQYF. CDR3 bases: TGTGCCATCAGGGAGGCAGGGGGCCCCTACGAGCAGTACTTC.

This sequence joins TRBV7-8 and TRBJ1-2; D call uncertain. The V gene's germline CDR1 is SGHVS and CDR2 FQNEAQ. Trimming pared 1 base from V and 4 bases from J, leaving 13 bases between. The CDR3 runs to 15 residues. CDR3 amino acids: CASSLVGGPLYGYTF. The CDR3 nucleotides read TGTGCCAGCAGCTTAGTAGGAGGCCCTCTCTATGGCTACACCTTC.

The chain links TRBV19 to TRBJ1-5; TRBD1 matches at 9 bases. Germline CDR1 and CDR2: LNHDA and SQIVND (reference sequence). The CDR3 is 15 amino acids. Losses at the gene ends were 1 base for V and 7 bases for J; bases not matched to a gene: 5. The CDR3 DNA is TGTGCCAGTAGTATAGGGACAGGGGCGGGACAGCCCCAGCATTTT. Translating it yields CASSIGTGAGQPQHF. The full variable domain, its missing parts supplied by reference TRBV19 and TRBJ1-5, is DGGITQSPKYLFRKEGQNVTLSCEQNLNHDAMYWYRQDPGQGLRLIYYSQIVNDFQKGDIAEGYSVSREKKESFPLTVTSAQKNPTAFYLCASSIGTGAGQPQHFGDGTRLSIL.

This rearrangement joins TRBV6-6 to TRBJ1-2; 9 bases are a match to TRBD1. Germline V gene data show CDR1 as MNHNY and CDR2 as SVGAGI (reference sequence). This CDR3 comprises 13 residues. The ends lost 6 bases at V and 4 bases at J; junction bases unmatched: 3. In nucleotides, the CDR3 is TGTGCCAGCAGAAGGACAGGGGCCTATGGCTACACCTTC. Amino acids: CASRRTGAYGYTF.

V gene TRBV4-2 combines with J gene TRBJ2-3; D may be TRBD1 (5 bases). Trimming shortened V by 0 bases and J by 0 bases, and 7 bases separated the two germline ends. The CDR3 spans 15 residues. CDR1 and CDR2 (germline): LGHNA, YNFKEQ. The CDR3 DNA sequence: TGTGCCAGCAGCCAAGATAAGGGGAGCACAGATACGCAGTATTTT. Translation: CASSQDKGSTDTQYF.

V is TRBV28 and J is TRBJ1-6; 7 bases agree with TRBD1. Germline loops: CDR1 MDHEN, CDR2 SYDVKM. The CDR3 has 16 residues. With 4 bases clipped from V and 4 bases from J, the junction kept 7 bases outside the gene matches. Written as DNA, the CDR3 is TGTGCCAGCAGTTCCCGCTCGACAGGGTATAATTCACCCCTCCACTTT. Translating it yields CASSSRSTGYNSPLHF. Looking up the rest from reference TRBV28 and TRBJ1-6 gives the full variable domain: DVKVTQSSRYLVKRTGEKVFLECVQDMDHENMFWYRQDPGLGLRLIYFSYDVKMKEKGDIPEGYSVSREKKERFSLILESASTNQTSMYLCASSSRSTGYNSPLHFGNGTRLTVT.